The 9 T cell receptor beta chains listed next were all sequenced from one sample in a study of control samples from healthy donors and cancer patients. This table comes from immunoSEQ multiplex PCR, and its TCRdb copy is limited to in-frame clones, with some not included. The sample consists of about 110,000 clones, roughly 90% of them appearing once. The material sequenced was PBMCs. These receptors came from a woman in her fifties or sixties with lung cancer.

The J gene is TRBJ1-1, the V gene TRBV3-1 (or the pseudogene TRBV3-2); D gene uncertain. Trimming pared 2 bases from V and 6 bases from J, leaving 19 bases between. Germline V lookup: CDR1 LGHDT, CDR2 YNNKEL (reference sequence). The CDR3 is made up of 16 amino acids. Here the CDR3 DNA reads TGTGCCAGCAGCCAAAACCTCCGGGTTCACGTCGCTGAAGCTTTCTTT. It codes for CASSQNLRVHVAEAFF.

The chain joins TRBV7-2 to TRBJ1-3; 7 bases agree with TRBD1. This CDR3 region has 16 residues. V shed 3 bases and J 0 bases; nucleotides not matched to a gene: 5. Germline-derived CDR1 and CDR2 are SGHTA and FQGNSA. CDR3 residues: CASSLAGTASGNTIYF. CDR3 DNA: TGTGCCAGCAGCTTGGCAGGGACAGCCTCTGGAAACACCATATATTTT.

The V gene is TRBV4-2, the J gene TRBJ1-1, with D possibly TRBD1 on 5 matching bases. Trimming removed 0 bases at V and 3 bases at J, with 14 bases between. From germline, CDR1 is LGHNA and CDR2 YNFKEQ. This CDR3 has 16 residues. The CDR3 sequence: CASSQDRAQEYTEAFF. The CDR3 nucleotides read TGTGCCAGCAGCCAAGATCGGGCACAGGAGTACACTGAAGCTTTCTTT.

This chain connects TRBV6-2 or TRBV6-3 to TRBJ2-1; tentative D call: TRBD1 (5 bases). Trimming pared 5 bases from V and 7 bases from J, leaving 15 bases between. Germline CDR1 is MNHEY and CDR2 is SVGEGT. The CDR3 has 14 amino acids. CDR3 residues: CASSSGHGVNEQFF. The DNA of the CDR3 is TGTGCCAGCAGTAGTGGACACGGCGTGAATGAGCAGTTCTTC.

The V gene is TRBV7-6, the J gene TRBJ1-1, with D perhaps TRBD1 (5 bases). Germline values: CDR1 SGHVS, CDR2 FNYEAQ. The CDR3 consists of 15 residues. V shed 6 bases and J shed 10 bases, with 24 bases lying between them. The CDR3 region has the DNA TGTGCCAGCAGACAAACAGCCGGGACCGATGTTGGAGCTTTCTTT. Protein: CASRQTAGTDVGAFF.

V gene TRBV11-3 combines with J gene TRBJ2-3, with 8 bases matching TRBD2. Germline CDR1 reads SGHNT; CDR2 reads YENEEA. This CDR3 is built from 17 residues. V gave up 4 bases and J gave up 2 bases; unmatched junction bases: 11. Here the CDR3 DNA reads TGTGCCAGCAGCTGGGGACATAGCGGGATTACCACAGATACGCAGTATTTT. Encoded protein: CASSWGHSGITTDTQYF.

The chain combines TRBV4-2 with TRBJ1-1; 9 bases are shared with TRBD1. The CDR3 spans 15 residues. CDR1 and CDR2 (germline): LGHNA, YNFKEQ. Trimming took 4 bases from V and 1 from J; bases not matched to a gene: 4. The chain's CDR3 is CASSLGQGTNTEAFF. DNA of the CDR3: TGTGCCAGCAGCCTCGGACAGGGGACGAACACTGAAGCTTTCTTT.

J is TRBJ1-1 and V is TRBV10-3; 9 nucleotides match TRBD1. In germline, CDR1 is ENHRY, CDR2 SYGVKD. The CDR3 length is 18 residues. Trimming took 3 bases from V and 4 from J; bases not matched to a gene: 15. This CDR3 reads CAISDTRDRVLGGTEAFF. The CDR3 bases are TGTGCCATCAGTGACACAAGGGACAGGGTATTAGGGGGCACTGAAGCTTTCTTT.

V usage is TRBV10-1 and J usage is TRBJ1-2; D may be TRBD1 (6 bases). Germline V gene lookup returns CDR1 WNHNN and CDR2 SYGVQD (reference sequence). Trimming left V 6 bases short and J 0 bases short, with 17 bases between. This CDR3 has 16 residues. In nucleotides, the CDR3 is TGCGCCAGCAGGACTGGACAGCGCGAAACTAACTATGGCTACACCTTC. This encodes CASRTGQRETNYGYTF.